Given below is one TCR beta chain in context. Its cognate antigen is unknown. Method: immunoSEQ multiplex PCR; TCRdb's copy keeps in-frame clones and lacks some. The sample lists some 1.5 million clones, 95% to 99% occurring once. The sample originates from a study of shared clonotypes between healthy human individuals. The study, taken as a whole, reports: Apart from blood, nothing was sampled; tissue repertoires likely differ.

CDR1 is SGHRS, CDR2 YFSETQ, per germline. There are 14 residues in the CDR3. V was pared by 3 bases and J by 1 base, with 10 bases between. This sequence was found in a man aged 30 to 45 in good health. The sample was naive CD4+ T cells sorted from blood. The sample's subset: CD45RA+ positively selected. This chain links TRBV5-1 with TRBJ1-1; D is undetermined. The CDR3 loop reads CASSSTTENTEAFF. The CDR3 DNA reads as TGCGCCAGCAGCTCCACTACCGAGAACACTGAAGCTTTCTTT.